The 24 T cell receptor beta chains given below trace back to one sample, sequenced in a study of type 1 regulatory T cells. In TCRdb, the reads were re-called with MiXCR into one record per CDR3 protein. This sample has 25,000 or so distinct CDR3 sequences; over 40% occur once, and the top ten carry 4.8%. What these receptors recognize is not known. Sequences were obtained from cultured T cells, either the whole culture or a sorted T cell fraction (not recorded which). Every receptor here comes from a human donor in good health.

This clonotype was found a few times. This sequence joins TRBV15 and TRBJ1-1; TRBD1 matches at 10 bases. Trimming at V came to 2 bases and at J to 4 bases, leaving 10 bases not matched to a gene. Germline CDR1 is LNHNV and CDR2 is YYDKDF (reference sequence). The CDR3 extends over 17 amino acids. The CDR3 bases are TGTGCCACCAGCAGAAAAGGGACAGGGGAATTTGGCACTGAAGCTTTCTTT. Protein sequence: CATSRKGTGEFGTEAFF.

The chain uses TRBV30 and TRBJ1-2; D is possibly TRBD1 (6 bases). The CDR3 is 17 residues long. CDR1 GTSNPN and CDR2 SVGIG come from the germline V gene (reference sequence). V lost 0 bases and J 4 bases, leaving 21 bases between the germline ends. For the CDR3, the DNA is TGTGCCTGGAGTGTACAAGGAGGGGACACCATATTCTATGGCTACACCTTC. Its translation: CAWSVQGGDTIFYGYTF. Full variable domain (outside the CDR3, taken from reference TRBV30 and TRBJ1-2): SQTIHQWPATLVQPVGSPLSLECTVEGTSNPNLYWYRQAAGRGLQLLFYSVGIGQISSEVPQNLSASRPQDRQFILSSKKLLLSDSGFYLCAWSVQGGDTIFYGYTFGSGTRLTVV.

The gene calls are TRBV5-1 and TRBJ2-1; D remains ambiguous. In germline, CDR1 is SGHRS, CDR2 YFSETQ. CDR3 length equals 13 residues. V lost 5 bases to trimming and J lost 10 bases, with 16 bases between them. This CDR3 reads CASSSSYLTEQFF. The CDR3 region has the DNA TGCGCCAGCAGTTCTTCCTACCTGACAGAGCAGTTCTTC.

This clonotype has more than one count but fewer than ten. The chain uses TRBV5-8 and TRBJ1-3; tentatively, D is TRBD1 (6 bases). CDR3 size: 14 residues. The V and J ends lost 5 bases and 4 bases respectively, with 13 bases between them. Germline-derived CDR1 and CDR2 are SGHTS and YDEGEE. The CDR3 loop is CASRVTGTGNTIYF. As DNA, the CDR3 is TGTGCCAGCAGAGTTACAGGGACAGGAAACACCATATATTTT. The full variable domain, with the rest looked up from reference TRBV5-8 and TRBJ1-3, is EAGVTQSPTHLIKTRGQQATLRCSPISGHTSVYWYQQALGLGLQFLLWYDEGEERNRGNFPPRFSGRQFPNYSSELNVNALELEDSALYLCASRVTGTGNTIYFGEGSWLTVV.

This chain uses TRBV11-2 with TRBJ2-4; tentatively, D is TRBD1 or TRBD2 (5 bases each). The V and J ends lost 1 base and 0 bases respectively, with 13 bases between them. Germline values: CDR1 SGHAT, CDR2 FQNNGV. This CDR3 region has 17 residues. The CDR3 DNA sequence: TGTGCCAGCAGCTTAGGGGGGATCTGGGTAGCCAAAAACATTCAGTACTTC. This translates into CASSLGGIWVAKNIQYF.

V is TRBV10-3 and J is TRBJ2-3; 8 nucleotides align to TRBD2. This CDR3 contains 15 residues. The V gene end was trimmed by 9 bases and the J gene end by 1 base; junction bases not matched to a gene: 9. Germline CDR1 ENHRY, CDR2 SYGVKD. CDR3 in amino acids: CAIAQAGAGTDTQYF. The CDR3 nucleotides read TGTGCCATTGCCCAAGCGGGGGCCGGCACAGATACGCAGTATTTT.

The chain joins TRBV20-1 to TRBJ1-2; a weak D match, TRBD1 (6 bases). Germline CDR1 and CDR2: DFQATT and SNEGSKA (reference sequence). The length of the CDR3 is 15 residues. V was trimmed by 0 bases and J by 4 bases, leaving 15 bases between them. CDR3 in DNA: TGCAGTGCTAGAGATGCAGGGGCGTACGGCTATGGCTACACCTTC. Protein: CSARDAGAYGYGYTF.

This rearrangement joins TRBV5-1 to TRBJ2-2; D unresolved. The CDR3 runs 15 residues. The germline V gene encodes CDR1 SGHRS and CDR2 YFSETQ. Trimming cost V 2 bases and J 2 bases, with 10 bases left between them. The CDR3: CASSFGRPNTGELFF. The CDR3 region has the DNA TGCGCCAGCAGCTTCGGCCGCCCCAACACCGGGGAGCTGTTTTTT.

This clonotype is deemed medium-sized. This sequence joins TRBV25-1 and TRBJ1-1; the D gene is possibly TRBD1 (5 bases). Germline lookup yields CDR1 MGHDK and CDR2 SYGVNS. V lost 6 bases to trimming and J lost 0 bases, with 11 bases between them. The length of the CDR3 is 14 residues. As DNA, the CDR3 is TGTGCCAGCAGCGGGGCGGGGTTGAACACTGAAGCTTTCTTT. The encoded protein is CASSGAGLNTEAFF.

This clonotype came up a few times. The CDR3 DNA follows: TGCGCCAGCAGCTCCCAGGGTCCTCCTACCTACGAGCAGTACTTC. Translated: CASSSQGPPTYEQYF. V gene TRBV5-1 combines with J gene TRBJ2-7, with a possible D match to TRBD1 (5 bases). The germline CDR1 and CDR2 sequences are SGHRS and YFSETQ. The CDR3 spans 15 residues. V was trimmed by 3 bases and J by 2 bases, leaving 15 bases between them. Full variable domain (outside the CDR3, taken from reference TRBV5-1 and TRBJ2-7): KAGVTQTPRYLIKTRGQQVTLSCSPISGHRSVSWYQQTPGQGLQFLFEYFSETQRNKGNFPGRFSGRQFSNSRSEMNVSTLELGDSALYLCASSSQGPPTYEQYFGPGTRLTVT.

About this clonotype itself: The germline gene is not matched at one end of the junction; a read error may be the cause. The CDR3 region has the DNA TGTGCCAGCGGTGAAACAGTCGCTCTAGCGGGGGGGCAAGATACGCAGTATTTT. The encoded protein is CASGETVALAGGQDTQYF. The chain uses TRBV6-1 and TRBJ2-3; 12 bases are a match to TRBD2. CDR3 length: 18 residues. The germline gives CDR1 MNHNS, CDR2 SASEGT.

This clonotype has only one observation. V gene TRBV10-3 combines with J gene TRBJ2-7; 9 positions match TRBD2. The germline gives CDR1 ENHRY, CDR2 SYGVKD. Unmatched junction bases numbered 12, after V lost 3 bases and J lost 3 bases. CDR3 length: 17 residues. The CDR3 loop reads CAISDGAGGRFLYEQYF. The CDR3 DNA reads TGTGCCATCAGTGACGGAGCGGGGGGCCGATTCCTCTACGAGCAGTACTTC.

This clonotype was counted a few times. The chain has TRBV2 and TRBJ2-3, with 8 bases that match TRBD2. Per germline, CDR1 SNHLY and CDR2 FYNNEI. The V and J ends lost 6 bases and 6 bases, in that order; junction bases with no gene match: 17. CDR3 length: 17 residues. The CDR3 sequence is CASSPGGGRNSWDTQYF. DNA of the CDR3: TGTGCCAGCAGCCCCGGGGGGGGTCGGAACAGTTGGGATACGCAGTATTTT.

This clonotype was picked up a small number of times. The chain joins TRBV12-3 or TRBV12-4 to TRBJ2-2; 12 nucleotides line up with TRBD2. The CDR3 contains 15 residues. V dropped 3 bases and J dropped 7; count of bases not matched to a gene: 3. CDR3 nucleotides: TGTGCCAGCAGTTTGGGACTAGCGGGCAGCGGGGAGCTGTTTTTT. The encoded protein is CASSLGLAGSGELFF.

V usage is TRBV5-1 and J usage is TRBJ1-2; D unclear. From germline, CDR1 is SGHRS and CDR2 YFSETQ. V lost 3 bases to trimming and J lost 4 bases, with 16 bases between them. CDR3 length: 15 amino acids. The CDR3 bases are TGCGCCAGCAGCTGGGGTGGAGTGGACTTCTATGGCTACACCTTC. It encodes CASSWGGVDFYGYTF.

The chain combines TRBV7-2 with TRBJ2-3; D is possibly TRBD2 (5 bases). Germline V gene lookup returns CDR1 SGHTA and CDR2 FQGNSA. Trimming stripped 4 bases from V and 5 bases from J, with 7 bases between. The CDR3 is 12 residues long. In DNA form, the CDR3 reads TGTGCCAGCAGCTCTCGGGGAGATACGCAGTATTTT. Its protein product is CASSSRGDTQYF.

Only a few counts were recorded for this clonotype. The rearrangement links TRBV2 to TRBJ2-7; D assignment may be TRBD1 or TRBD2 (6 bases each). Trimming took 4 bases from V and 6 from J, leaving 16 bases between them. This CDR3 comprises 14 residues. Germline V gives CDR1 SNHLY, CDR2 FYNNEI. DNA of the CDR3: TGTGCCAGCAGTGTCTCGGGGGCTCCTCTCGAGCAGTACTTC. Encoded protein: CASSVSGAPLEQYF.

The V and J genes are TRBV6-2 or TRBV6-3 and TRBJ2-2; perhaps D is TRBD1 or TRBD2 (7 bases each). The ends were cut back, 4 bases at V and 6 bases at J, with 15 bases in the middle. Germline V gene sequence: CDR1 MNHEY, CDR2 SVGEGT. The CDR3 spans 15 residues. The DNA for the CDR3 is TGTGCCAGCAGTTCAGGGGGGGCAGGCGCCGGGGAGCTGTTTTTT. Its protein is CASSSGGAGAGELFF.

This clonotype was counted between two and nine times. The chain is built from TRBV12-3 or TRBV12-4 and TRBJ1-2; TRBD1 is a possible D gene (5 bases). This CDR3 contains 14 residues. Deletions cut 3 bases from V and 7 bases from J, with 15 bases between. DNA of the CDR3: TGTGCCAGCAGTTTCGTCTCGAGGCAGGGTGGCTACACCTTC. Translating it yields CASSFVSRQGGYTF.

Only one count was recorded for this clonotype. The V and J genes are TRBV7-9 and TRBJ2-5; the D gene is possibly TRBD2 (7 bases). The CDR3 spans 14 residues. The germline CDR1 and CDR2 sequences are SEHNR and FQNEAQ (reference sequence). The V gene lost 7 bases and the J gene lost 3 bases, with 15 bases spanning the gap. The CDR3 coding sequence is TGTGCCAGCACCCCCGGGGGGCATGAAGAGACCCAGTACTTC. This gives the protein CASTPGGHEETQYF.

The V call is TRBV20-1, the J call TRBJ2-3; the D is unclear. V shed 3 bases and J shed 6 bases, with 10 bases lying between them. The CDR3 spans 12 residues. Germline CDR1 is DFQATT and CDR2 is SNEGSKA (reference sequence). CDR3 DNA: TGCAGTGCTAGTGTTCGGGTTGATACGCAGTATTTT. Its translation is CSASVRVDTQYF.

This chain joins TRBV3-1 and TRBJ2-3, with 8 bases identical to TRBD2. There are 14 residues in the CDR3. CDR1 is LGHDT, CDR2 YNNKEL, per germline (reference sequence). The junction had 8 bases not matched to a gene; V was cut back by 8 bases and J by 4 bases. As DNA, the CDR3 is TGTGCCAGCTCCAGGAGCGGGGGCCCAGATACGCAGTATTTT. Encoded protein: CASSRSGGPDTQYF.

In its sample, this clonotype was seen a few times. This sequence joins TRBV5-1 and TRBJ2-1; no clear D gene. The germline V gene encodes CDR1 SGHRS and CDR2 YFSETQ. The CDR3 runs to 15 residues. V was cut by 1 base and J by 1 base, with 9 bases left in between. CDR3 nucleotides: TGCGCCAGCAGCTTGTCGACCCAATCCTACAATGAGCAGTTCTTC. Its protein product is CASSLSTQSYNEQFF.

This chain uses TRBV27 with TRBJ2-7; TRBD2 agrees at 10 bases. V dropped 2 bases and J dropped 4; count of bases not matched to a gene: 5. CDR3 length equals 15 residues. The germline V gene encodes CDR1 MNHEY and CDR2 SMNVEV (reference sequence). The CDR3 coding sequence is TGTGCCAGCAGTTTAGTAGCGGGGGGTGCTTACGAGCAGTACTTC. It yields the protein CASSLVAGGAYEQYF.